The 4 T cell receptor beta chains in this list originate from one sample, sequenced in a study of molecular identifiers for immune sequencing clone quantification. TCRdb reprocessed the PCR reads with MiXCR, giving one entry per CDR3 protein. The sample shows around 460,000 distinct CDR3 sequences, about a fifth of them seen only once. What was sequenced was naive CD8+ T cells from blood, with Jurkat cell RNA spiked in. Subset specified: FACS-sorted CD8+CD4-CCR7+CD45RA+ naive T cells. All receptors come from a human donor in good health. Some libraries in this study had Jurkat cell RNA spiked in.

The chain couples TRBV24-1 to TRBJ2-2; the match to TRBD1 covers 10 bases. V shed 3 bases, J shed 7 bases, and the junction held 7 bases outside the gene matches. Looked up from germline, CDR1 is KGHDR and CDR2 is SFDVKD. The CDR3 is 16 residues long. In nucleotides, the CDR3 is TGTGCCACCAGTGATGCAGACAGGGGGCTTAACGGGGAGCTGTTTTTT. Protein sequence: CATSDADRGLNGELFF.

This clonotype was counted many times. The chain uses TRBV5-6 and TRBJ2-7; possible D gene TRBD2, 7 bases. The V and J ends lost 2 bases and 2 bases respectively, with 11 bases between them. The CDR3 has 14 amino acids. Germline CDR1 and CDR2: SGHDT and YYEEEE. The CDR3: CASSLGGGTYEQYF. The CDR3 DNA sequence: TGTGCCAGCAGCTTAGGGGGGGGCACCTACGAGCAGTACTTC.

This clonotype was observed many times. The chain recombines TRBV4-1 with TRBJ1-5; TRBD1 is a possible D gene (5 bases). CDR3 length equals 17 residues. The ends were cut back, 0 bases at V and 5 bases at J, with 17 bases in the middle. Looked up from germline, CDR1 is MGHRA and CDR2 is YSYEKL. CDR3 DNA sequence: TGCGCCAGCAGCCAAGATCGCCTGGCGGACACACATCAGCCCCAGCATTTT. It yields the protein CASSQDRLADTHQPQHF.

With respect to this clonotype: A junction boundary mismatches the germline segment, possibly from a read error. The rearrangement joins TRBV7-2 to TRBJ2-5, with no clear D. CDR3 size: 15 residues. In germline, CDR1 is SGHTA, CDR2 FQGNSA. The CDR3 loop is CAGSIDSSMWETQYF. The CDR3 coding sequence is TGTGCCGGCAGCATAGACTCGTCTATGTGGGAGACCCAGTACTTC.